The 13 T cell receptor beta chains below all came from one sample that was sequenced in a study of post-analysis software for immune sequencing data. Study results and limitations: When patients were compared with controls, four to six TRBV segments were more frequent, TRBV5-6, TRBV5-1 and TRBV20-1 among them.

Their recognized antigens are unknown. TCR beta libraries were prepared from cDNA with unique molecular identifiers. MiXCR was run by TCRdb on the PCR reads, yielding one entry per CDR3 protein. Here the sample spans 600,000 to 700,000 distinct CDR3 sequences, around 64% being singletons. Source material: blood. The receptors were gathered from a girl aged 2 to 9 with multiple sclerosis.

This rearrangement joins TRBV6-1 to TRBJ2-7; 11 bases are a match to TRBD2. CDR1 and CDR2 from the germline V gene are MNHNS and SASEGT. The CDR3 runs 15 residues. J gave up 2 bases and V 5 bases, and 5 bases lay outside the gene matches. In DNA, the CDR3 is TGTGCCAGCAGTCGCACTAGCGGGAGTCCCTACGAGCAGTACTTC. This sequence encodes CASSRTSGSPYEQYF.

The chain is built from TRBV20-1 and TRBJ1-5; D gene uncertain. The CDR3 has 13 amino acids. Germline CDR1 is DFQATT and CDR2 is SNEGSKA (reference sequence). The V and J ends lost 3 bases and 4 bases respectively, with 10 bases between them. The CDR3, as DNA: TGCAGTGCTAGCCCACAGCTTAATCAGCCCCAGCATTTT. As protein: CSASPQLNQPQHF.

The rearrangement uses TRBV25-1 and TRBJ2-7; 7 nucleotides agree with TRBD1. The junction had 8 bases not matched to a gene; V was cut back by 7 bases and J by 5 bases. Germline assignment: CDR1 MGHDK and CDR2 SYGVNS. The CDR3 spans 13 residues. The CDR3 reads CASTTGNGDEQYF. The CDR3 DNA reads TGTGCCAGCACGACAGGGAACGGCGACGAGCAGTACTTC.

The chain employs TRBV5-1 and TRBJ2-5, with a weak D call TRBD1 (6 bases). Trimming removed 2 bases from V and 1 base from J, with 15 bases in between. The CDR3 extends over 16 amino acids. Germline CDR1 is SGHRS and CDR2 is YFSETQ. The CDR3 region has the DNA TGCGCCAGCAGCTTCCGACAGGTTGGCCCCCAAGAGACCCAGTACTTC. It specifies CASSFRQVGPQETQYF.

The rearrangement uses TRBV4-2 and TRBJ2-7; 14 bases are shared with TRBD2. The V gene's germline CDR1 is LGHNA and CDR2 YNFKEQ. With V trimmed by 4 bases and J by 7 bases, 6 bases remained unmatched. The CDR3 has 15 residues. The CDR3 DNA reads TGTGCCAGCAGCCGCGGACTAGCGGGAGGAGGGGAGCAGTACTTC. Translated: CASSRGLAGGGEQYF.

This clonotype showed up just a few times. The chain is built from TRBV5-1 and TRBJ2-3, with D uncertain. Trimming took off 0 bases at V and 6 bases at J, with 11 bases between the two ends. CDR1 is SGHRS, CDR2 YFSETQ, per germline. The CDR3 is 14 amino acids. The CDR3 coding sequence is TGCGCCAGCAGCTTGGCCCCCCAACCTGATACGCAGTATTTT. This translates into CASSLAPQPDTQYF.

The J gene is TRBJ2-1, the V gene TRBV20-1; D might be TRBD1 (6 bases). The V end was cut by 1 base, the J end by 7 bases, with 20 bases between. The CDR3 is 16 amino acids. Germline CDR1 reads DFQATT; CDR2 reads SNEGSKA (reference sequence). This CDR3 reads CSARGRTGSPGNEQFF. CDR3 in DNA: TGCAGTGCTAGAGGCCGTACAGGGAGCCCAGGGAATGAGCAGTTCTTC.

The chain joins TRBV5-4 to TRBJ2-4; possibly TRBD2 for D (7 bases). V lost 4 bases and J 8 bases, leaving 13 bases between the germline ends. Germline V gives CDR1 SGHNT, CDR2 YYREEE (reference sequence). The CDR3 loop spans 13 amino acids. CDR3 protein: CASSRGANDIQYF. CDR3 in DNA: TGTGCCAGCAGCCGGGGGGCCAACGACATTCAGTACTTC.

The chain uses TRBV10-2 and TRBJ2-7; TRBD2 matches 14 bases. CDR3 length: 17 amino acids. Germline lookup yields CDR1 WSHSY and CDR2 SAAADI. V shed 4 bases and J 6 bases; nucleotides not matched to a gene: 11. The CDR3 region is CASSAGLAGVRYSEQYF. CDR3 coding DNA: TGCGCCAGCAGTGCGGGACTAGCGGGAGTAAGGTACAGCGAGCAGTACTTC.

The J gene is TRBJ2-1, the V gene TRBV27; 10 bases match TRBD2. The CDR3 sequence is 14 residues long. Unmatched junction bases numbered 8, after V lost 7 bases and J lost 8 bases. Germline loops: CDR1 MNHEY, CDR2 SMNVEV (reference sequence). In nucleotides, the CDR3 is TGTGCCAGCACTACGGGACTAGCGATCCATGAGCAGTTCTTC. This encodes CASTTGLAIHEQFF.

CDR3 nucleotide sequence: TGCAGTGCTAGAATGTTGCGGGAGGCGGCAGATACGCAGTATTTT. It encodes CSARMLREAADTQYF. V and J are TRBV20-1 and TRBJ2-3, with 8 bases identical to TRBD2. The junction had 8 bases not matched to a gene; V was cut back by 2 bases and J by 4 bases. This CDR3 contains 15 residues. CDR1 DFQATT and CDR2 SNEGSKA come from the germline V gene (reference sequence).

This clonotype has a handful of counts. This sequence joins TRBV6-5 and TRBJ1-2, with TRBD1 matching over 7 bases. J was trimmed by 6 bases and V by 5 bases; bases with no gene match: 9. Germline-derived CDR1 and CDR2 are MNHEY and SVGAGI. CDR3 length equals 14 residues. CDR3 loop: CASSHLTGADGYTF. The CDR3 DNA reads TGTGCCAGCAGTCACCTTACAGGGGCCGATGGCTACACCTTC.

V gene TRBV20-1 combines with J gene TRBJ2-5, with D possibly called TRBD1 or TRBD2 (5 bases each). Looked up from germline, CDR1 is DFQATT and CDR2 is SNEGSKA (reference sequence). Deletions cut 0 bases from V and 4 bases from J, with 12 bases between. This CDR3 has 14 amino acids. The CDR3 coding sequence is TGCAGTGCTAGAGAAGGGACCGCCGCAGAGACCCAGTACTTC. Translation: CSAREGTAAETQYF.